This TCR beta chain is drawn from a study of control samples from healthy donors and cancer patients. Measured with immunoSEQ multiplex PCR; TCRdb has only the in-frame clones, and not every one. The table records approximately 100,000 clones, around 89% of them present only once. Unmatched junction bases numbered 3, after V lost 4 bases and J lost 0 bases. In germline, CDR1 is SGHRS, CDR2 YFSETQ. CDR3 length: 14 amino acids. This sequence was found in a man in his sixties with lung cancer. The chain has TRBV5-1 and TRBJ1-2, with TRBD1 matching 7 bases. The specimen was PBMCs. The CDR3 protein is CASSDGTANYGYTF. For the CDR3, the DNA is TGCGCCAGCAGCGACGGGACAGCTAACTATGGCTACACCTTC.